The 12 T cell receptor beta chains reported below all come from one sample, sequenced in a study of OX40 agonist ivuxolimab in advanced cancers. The method behind the library was the immunoSEQ multiplex PCR assay. The source is immuneACCESS, and TCRdb retained only in-frame sequences with V and J called. Part of the clones is not carried over; for the studies checked, unresolved V genes explain less than half of this, and the remainder is unexplained. The sample table shows 40,000 to 60,000 clones, and approximately 79% are seen once. 1.6% of the sample rests with the top ten. Material: CD4+ or CD8+ T cells sorted from blood, obtained in a trial of the OX40 agonist ivuxolimab. The source of these receptors is an adult with an advanced solid tumor such as melanoma, head and neck, liver or kidney cancer.

The chain carries TRBV5-1 and TRBJ2-1, with a possible D match to TRBD2 (5 bases). This CDR3 comprises 14 residues. Germline V gene sequence: CDR1 SGHRS, CDR2 YFSETQ. V gave up 1 base and J gave up 5 bases, with 10 bases separating them. CDR3 sequence: CASSLNGINNEQFF. In nucleotides, the CDR3 is TGCGCCAGCAGCTTGAACGGGATTAACAATGAGCAGTTCTTC.

This chain joins TRBV20-1 and TRBJ2-7; TRBD1 is a possible D gene (6 bases). CDR1 and CDR2 from the germline V gene are DFQATT and SNEGSKA (reference sequence). V was pared by 8 bases and J by 9 bases, with 14 bases between. CDR3 length: 10 residues. CDR3 protein: CSKQGMGQYF. The CDR3 DNA reads TGCAGTAAGCAGGGGATGGGGCAGTACTTC.

For the CDR3, the DNA is TGTGCCAGCAGTTCGGGACAACGCGAAGGAAACACCATATATTTT. Translation gives CASSSGQREGNTIYF. The rearrangement links TRBV28 to TRBJ1-3, with D tentatively TRBD1 (6 bases). CDR3 length: 15 residues. CDR1 is MDHEN, CDR2 SYDVKM, per germline. Between the trimmed V and J ends, which lost 4 bases and 4 bases, there was a span of 14 bases.

The J gene is TRBJ2-3, the V gene TRBV18, with D maybe TRBD2 (5 bases). This CDR3 region has 16 residues. V was trimmed by 3 bases and J by 2 bases, leaving 15 bases between them. Per germline, CDR1 KGHSH and CDR2 LQKENI. The DNA for the CDR3 is TGTGCCAGCTCACCCGAGGGCAGAGAAAACACAGATACGCAGTATTTT. It translates to CASSPEGRENTDTQYF.

This chain uses TRBV7-3 with TRBJ2-2; 8 bases are shared with TRBD2. V lost 5 bases to trimming and J lost 1 base; unmatched junction nucleotides: 6. This CDR3 contains 16 residues. Germline CDR1 is SGHTA and CDR2 is FQGTGA. The CDR3 protein is CASSLSGSGNTGELFF. CDR3 nucleotide sequence: TGTGCCAGCAGCCTCAGCGGGAGCGGGAACACCGGGGAGCTGTTTTTT.

The chain links TRBV7-2 to TRBJ2-3; no definite D call. The V gene's germline CDR1 is SGHTA and CDR2 FQGNSA. Trimming cost V 4 bases and J 2 bases, with 13 bases left between them. CDR3 length: 15 residues. DNA of the CDR3: TGTGCCAGCAGCTATCGGCCGACGGACACAGATACGCAGTATTTT. Its protein is CASSYRPTDTDTQYF.

This clone turned up a few times. This rearrangement joins TRBV2 to TRBJ2-2; D not certain. The CDR3 sequence is 14 residues long. Germline V CDR1 and CDR2: SNHLY, FYNNEI. V was clipped by 6 bases and J by 0 bases, with 8 bases between them. The CDR3 reads CASRWFANTGELFF. The DNA of the CDR3 is TGTGCCAGCAGATGGTTCGCGAACACCGGGGAGCTGTTTTTT.

This clone was seen just once. V and J are TRBV2 and TRBJ2-5; 10 positions agree with TRBD2. The CDR3 extends over 14 amino acids. CDR1 and CDR2 from the germline V gene are SNHLY and FYNNEI. The V segment lost 6 bases and the J segment 5 bases; nucleotides outside the gene matches: 6. As DNA, the CDR3 is TGTGCCAGCAGCGCTAGCGGGAGAAGGGAGACCCAGTACTTC. Translating gives CASSASGRRETQYF.

The chain carries TRBV5-4 and TRBJ1-2; D is perhaps TRBD1 (5 bases). V was clipped by 1 base and J by 4 bases, with 11 bases between them. The CDR3 is 14 amino acids. Germline lookup yields CDR1 SGHNT and CDR2 YYREEE (reference sequence). In DNA form, the CDR3 reads TGTGCCAGCAGCTTGCCAGGGAGCACCTATGGCTACACCTTC. Amino acids: CASSLPGSTYGYTF.

The chain has TRBV2 and TRBJ2-5; 10 nucleotides line up with TRBD2. This CDR3 has 13 amino acids. J lost 4 bases, V lost 6 bases, and 2 bases had no gene match. Germline CDR1 reads SNHLY; CDR2 reads FYNNEI. The CDR3 DNA sequence: TGTGCCAGCAGACTAGCGGGACCAGAGACCCAGTACTTC. This codes for CASRLAGPETQYF.

The chain joins TRBV9 to TRBJ2-3, with D hard to call. The CDR3 is 12 amino acids. The V end lost 2 bases, the J end lost 2 bases, and 3 bases lay between the germline ends. Germline-derived CDR1 and CDR2 are SGDLS and YYNGEE. The CDR3: CASSVDTDTQYF. DNA of the CDR3: TGTGCCAGCAGCGTGGACACAGATACGCAGTATTTT.

The chain links TRBV9 to TRBJ2-2; 8 bases agree with TRBD1. V lost 5 bases to trimming and J lost 1 base; unmatched junction nucleotides: 10. Germline V CDR1 and CDR2: SGDLS, YYNGEE. CDR3 length: 17 residues. CDR3 nucleotides: TGTGCCAGCAGTCCAACCACAGGGGGACTGAACACCGGGGAGCTGTTTTTT. This translates into CASSPTTGGLNTGELFF.